These T cell receptor beta chains were read from a single sample in a study of blood T cells in healthy people across ages. TCRdb passed the 5' RACE reads through MiXCR, listing each CDR3 protein once. The table lists 1.5 million to 2 million distinct CDR3 sequences, 30% to 35% of them singletons, with approximately 10% in the top ten. Sample: blood. The receptor set was obtained from a woman aged 25 to 39 in good health. Each CDR3 is given without its conserved first and last residue. The order of the fields is J gene, V gene, CDR3 protein.

- | TRBV27 | ASRATSAHEQY
TRBJ1-2 | TRBV4-1 | ASSQGRGRNGYT
TRBJ2-1 | TRBV4-1 | ASSQVSRYDEQF
TRBJ2-5 | TRBV20-1 | SARVSGQETQY
TRBJ2-1 | TRBV2 | ASSGLGQGEYFGYNEQF
TRBJ2-1 | TRBV6-2/TRBV6-3 | ASSKPAGDSYNEQF
TRBJ2-5 | TRBV20-1 | SARDPLQETQY
TRBJ1-1 | TRBV9 | ASSPTWGLNTEAF
TRBJ2-5 | TRBV12-3/TRBV12-4 | ASSLLAGTEQY
TRBJ2-6 | TRBV7-8 | ASSPVRAGKTGANVLT
TRBJ2-7 | TRBV20-1 | SAEGGTSGGSYEQY
TRBJ2-7 | TRBV6-2/TRBV6-3 | ASSYGAHTYEQY
TRBJ2-3 | TRBV28 | ASTQLGLAGREGTQY
TRBJ2-1 | TRBV3-1 | ASSRLAGPSPYNEQF
TRBJ1-6 | TRBV11-2 | ASSLGWDSNSPLH
TRBJ2-7 | TRBV2 | ASRRGQQSYEQY
TRBJ2-5 | TRBV6-5 | ASSYKADHGETQY
TRBJ2-7 | TRBV10-1 | ASKSKQY
TRBJ2-5 | TRBV15 | ATSRTSGLIETQY
TRBJ2-5 | TRBV27 | ASGRTVQETQY
TRBJ2-7 | TRBV5-1 | ASRDRISYEQY
TRBJ2-3 | TRBV4-1 | ASSQDPTGVSADTQY
TRBJ2-3 | TRBV20-1 | SARSSTDTQY
TRBJ2-3 | TRBV25-1 | ASSELFPSGTDTQY
TRBJ2-4 | TRBV5-4 | ASSLERGELD
TRBJ2-5 | TRBV28 | ASSHGRLAGVGETQY